This is a list of T cell receptor beta chains from one sample in a study of siplizumab effects on memory and regulatory T cells. Libraries were prepared by immunoSEQ multiplex PCR; TCRdb keeps only in-frame clonotypes and omits some of them. In the table there are about 120,000 clones, roughly 94% of which are singletons. Sequencing was done on a sample of non-Treg CD4+ T cells sorted from blood. The origin of the receptors is a human donor in good health. Both conserved end residues are part of each CDR3. D genes are given only for firm matches. Where a row states a size, it is once, few, many or the class of an expanded clone; other rows omit it.

CDR3 length	V gene	J gene	D gene	clone size	CDR3 DNA	CDR3 protein
15	TRBV18	TRBJ2-7	TRBD1	-	TGTGCCAGCTCACCACCGGCAGGGGGCGGGTACGAGCAGTACTTC	CASSPPAGGGYEQYF
14	TRBV30	TRBJ1-6	TRBD1	-	TGTGCCTGCTGGGGACAGGTCGGGTTTGGACCCCTCCACTTT	CACWGQVGFGPLHF
15	TRBV7-2	TRBJ1-4	-	-	TGTGCCAGCAGCTACCCGTTAGGGCGTAATGAAAAACTGTTTTTT	CASSYPLGRNEKLFF
18	TRBV2	TRBJ2-1	-	-	TGTGCCAGCAATCCAGTCCTAGGGGGAATGGGATTTTACAATGAGCAGTTCTTC	CASNPVLGGMGFYNEQFF
16	TRBV19	TRBJ1-5	-	once	TGTGCCAGTAGTATATCAGGGGTCGGTAGCAATCAGCCCCAGCATTTT	CASSISGVGSNQPQHF
17	TRBV5-1	TRBJ2-7	TRBD1	-	TGCGCCAGCAGCTTGGCCACAGGGGGCAGGGTTTTTATGGAGCAGTACTTC	CASSLATGGRVFMEQYF
15	TRBV4-2	TRBJ2-7	TRBD1	-	TGTGCCAGCAGCCGCGGGGACAGGGGCTCCTACGAGCAGTACTTC	CASSRGDRGSYEQYF
18	TRBV19	TRBJ1-5	-	once	TGTGCCAGTAGTATAGTAGGTGTTGGAGGGGAATTGGGACAGCCCCAGCATTTT	CASSIVGVGGELGQPQHF
13	TRBV4-2	TRBJ2-1	-	-	TGTGCCAGCAGCCAGGGCAGGGCTTATGAGCAGTTCTTC	CASSQGRAYEQFF
14	TRBV6-1	TRBJ2-7	-	-	TGTGCCAGCAGTAGCCAGGGCGGGAAGTACGAGCAGTACTTC	CASSSQGGKYEQYF
15	TRBV6-1	TRBJ1-1	TRBD1	-	TGTGCCAGCAGCCCTTTGGCAGGGGGCCAAACTGAAGCTTTCTTT	CASSPLAGGQTEAFF
16	TRBV9	TRBJ2-3	TRBD2	-	TGTGCCAGCAGCGCCCGCGACAGAGCTAGCGGGGCCCACCAGTATTTT	CASSARDRASGAHQYF
14	TRBV28	TRBJ2-1	TRBD1	once	TGTGCCAGCCGCGGACAGGGGGCCTACAATGAGCAGTTCTTC	CASRGQGAYNEQFF
14	TRBV19	TRBJ2-1	TRBD2	once	TGTGCCAGGACTAGCGGGAGTAGCGACAATGAGCAGTTCTTC	CARTSGSSDNEQFF
16	TRBV11-2	TRBJ2-1	-	-	TGTGCCAGCAGCCCCGGTGGCGGGGCGACTTACAATGAGCAGTTCTTC	CASSPGGGATYNEQFF
13	TRBV29-1	TRBJ2-3	-	-	TGCAGCGTTACGGGCTCCGGCACAGATACGCAGTATTTT	CSVTGSGTDTQYF
13	TRBV6-5	TRBJ1-5	-	-	TGTGCCAGCAGTTACGACCGTTATCAGCCCCAGCATTTT	CASSYDRYQPQHF
14	TRBV29-1	TRBJ1-1	TRBD1	once	TGCAGCGTTGCGGGACAGCGCGTGAACACTGAAGCTTTCTTT	CSVAGQRVNTEAFF
12	TRBV12-5	TRBJ1-1	-	-	TGTGCTAGTGGTTTGGACTACACTGAAGCTTTCTTT	CASGLDYTEAFF
15	TRBV18	TRBJ2-3	TRBD2	-	TGTGCCAGCTCACCTCCCAGCGGGGGGCTAGCTACGCAGTATTTT	CASSPPSGGLATQYF
13	TRBV18	TRBJ2-7	-	-	TGTGCCAGCTCACCACCGTCCCTGTACGAGCAGTACTTC	CASSPPSLYEQYF
14	TRBV19	TRBJ1-2	-	once	TGTGCCAGTAGTATGCAAAAGTCTAACTATGGCTACACCTTC	CASSMQKSNYGYTF
15	TRBV5-4	TRBJ2-1	-	once	TGTGCCAGCAGCTTGCAACCAAGCTCCTACAATGAGCAGTTCTTC	CASSLQPSSYNEQFF
16	TRBV9	TRBJ2-1	-	-	TGTGCCAGCAGCGTCATCATGCCCGGGCCGTACAATGAGCAGTTCTTC	CASSVIMPGPYNEQFF
14	TRBV27	TRBJ1-5	TRBD1	-	TGTGCTAGCAGTGGACAGGGGAGTCATCAGCCCCAGCATTTT	CASSGQGSHQPQHF
14	TRBV19	TRBJ2-2	TRBD2	-	TGTGCCAGTAGTCTGGGACTAGCGACCGGGGAGCTGTTTTTT	CASSLGLATGELFF
17	TRBV5-4	TRBJ2-3	TRBD2	-	TGTGCCAGCAGCTTGGCCAGTAGCGGGGGGGCTCCAGATACGCAGTATTTT	CASSLASSGGAPDTQYF
14	TRBV27	TRBJ2-2	-	-	TGTGCCAGCACCCCACAGACTCGATTCGGGGAGCTGTTTTTT	CASTPQTRFGELFF
16	TRBV5-1	TRBJ2-1	-	-	TGCGCCAGCAGCTTGGAAGTCGTGGCTAAATACAATGAGCAGTTCTTC	CASSLEVVAKYNEQFF
12	TRBV5-1	TRBJ1-1	-	-	TGCGCCAGCAGCCATGACCTAACCGAAGCTTTCTTT	CASSHDLTEAFF
13	TRBV27	TRBJ2-3	-	once	TGTGCCAGCAGTTTTTTGCGCACAGATACGCAGTATTTT	CASSFLRTDTQYF
15	TRBV6-5	TRBJ2-7	-	-	TGTGCCAGCAGGTACCGTTTAGGCCTCTCCTACGAGCAGTACTTC	CASRYRLGLSYEQYF
14	TRBV25-1	TRBJ2-2	-	once	TGTGCCAGCAGTGAATACCTAGCTACCGGGGAGCTGTTTTTT	CASSEYLATGELFF
14	TRBV7-2	TRBJ2-1	TRBD2	-	TGTGCCAGTCTCGGCCAGCGGGGAGGGAATGAGCAGTTCTTC	CASLGQRGGNEQFF
12	TRBV5-1	TRBJ2-4	-	-	TGCGCCAGCAGCTTGGAGGGGAACATTCAGTACTTC	CASSLEGNIQYF
15	TRBV7-6	TRBJ1-1	-	-	TGTGCCAGCAGCTTAGCCCGGGGTCGGTATGCTGAAGCTTTCTTT	CASSLARGRYAEAFF
16	TRBV5-1	TRBJ2-7	-	-	TGCGCCAGCAGCCCCCGTCAGAATAGGGAAACCTACGAGCAGTACTTC	CASSPRQNRETYEQYF
17	TRBV19	TRBJ2-4	-	-	TGTGCCAGTAGTATAGATTGGCAACCACTAGCCAAAAACATTCAGTACTTC	CASSIDWQPLAKNIQYF
12	TRBV18	TRBJ2-7	-	-	TGTGCCAGCTCACCAGCGGGCTACGAGCAGTACTTC	CASSPAGYEQYF
14	TRBV5-1	TRBJ2-7	TRBD1	-	TGCGCCAGCAGCCCGGGACAGGCAAACTACGAGCAGTACTTC	CASSPGQANYEQYF
13	TRBV19	TRBJ2-3	-	-	TGTGCCAGTAGTATAGGGTTGGGAGATACGCAGTATTTT	CASSIGLGDTQYF
14	TRBV4-1	TRBJ2-6	-	-	TGCGCCAGCAGCCCCTTTATTGGGGCCAACGTCCTGACTTTC	CASSPFIGANVLTF
13	TRBV2	TRBJ1-1	TRBD1	-	TGTGCCGCTCAGGGGGCGCGGACCACTGAAGCTTTCTTT	CAAQGARTTEAFF
15	TRBV15	TRBJ1-1	-	-	TGTGCCACCAGCTATAACAGGCCCGGGTCGACTGAAGCTTTCTTT	CATSYNRPGSTEAFF
10	TRBV19	TRBJ1-2	-	-	TGTGCCAGTAAAGACTATGGCTACACCTTC	CASKDYGYTF
14	TRBV19	TRBJ1-1	-	once	TGTGCCAGTAGTATCCACCATACGAACACTGAAGCTTTCTTT	CASSIHHTNTEAFF
15	TRBV18	TRBJ2-1	TRBD2	once	TGTGCCAGCTCACCAAAGCTAGCGGGGGACAATGAGCAGTTCTTC	CASSPKLAGDNEQFF
13	TRBV19	TRBJ1-2	-	-	TGTGCCAGTAGTATAGAGGAGGGTTATGGCTACACCTTC	CASSIEEGYGYTF
16	TRBV9	TRBJ1-2	TRBD1	-	TGTGCCAGCAGCGCCCGGGACAGGGAATCGGGCTATGGCTACACCTTC	CASSARDRESGYGYTF
16	TRBV9	TRBJ2-1	TRBD1	-	TGTGCCAGCAGCGTAGGGAGGGGACAGGGGGTAAATGAGCAGTTCTTC	CASSVGRGQGVNEQFF
14	TRBV19	TRBJ1-4	-	-	TGTGCCAGTATGGGGGGGGCGACTAATGAAAAACTGTTTTTT	CASMGGATNEKLFF
11	TRBV7-2	TRBJ2-7	TRBD2	-	TGTGCCAGCAGCAAAGGGACTAGCGAGATCTTC	CASSKGTSEIF
15	TRBV19	TRBJ2-2	TRBD1	-	TGTGCCAGTAGCCTGGGACAGGGGGGCACCGGGGAGCTGTTTTTT	CASSLGQGGTGELFF
14	TRBV7-9	TRBJ2-5	-	-	TGTGCCAGCAGCTTCGGGACGGGGCAAGAGACCCAGTACTTC	CASSFGTGQETQYF
14	TRBV29-1	TRBJ2-7	TRBD1	-	TGCAGCGTCCGGTTGACAGGGAGCTCCTACGAGCAGTACTTC	CSVRLTGSSYEQYF
13	TRBV6-5	TRBJ1-1	-	-	TGTGCCAGCAGTTACCCCGGGACTGTTGAAGCTTTCTTT	CASSYPGTVEAFF
13	TRBV5-1	TRBJ2-4	TRBD1	-	TGCGCCAGCAGCCCGGACAGGGGTTACATTCAGTACTTC	CASSPDRGYIQYF
12	TRBV29-1	TRBJ2-7	TRBD1	-	TGCAGCTTTAGACAGGGGGGCTACGAGCAGTACTTC	CSFRQGGYEQYF
20	TRBV7-8	TRBJ2-6	TRBD2	-	TGTGCCAGCAGCCTCCGAAGACTAGCGGGAGGGCCAGCTGGGGCCAACGTCCTGACTTTC	CASSLRRLAGGPAGANVLTF
11	TRBV2	TRBJ1-1	-	-	TGTGCCAGCAGGGGGGCGAGTGAAGCTTTCTTT	CASRGASEAFF